What follows are 14 T cell receptor beta chains derived from one specimen sequenced in a study of beta chain features in type 1 diabetes. Expressed TCRB transcripts got sequenced, as all isolated RNA was reverse transcribed. Only in-frame clones appear in the TCRdb table, and some are missing; sequencing was by immunoSEQ multiplex PCR. The repertoire has nearly 700,000 clones, roughly 13% of them found once; the top ten carry less than 0.025%. No antigen is known for these receptors. Notes on the study in general: Shorter TCRB CDR3s, moderately but significantly so, were found in Type 1 diabetes patients in all four CD4+ subsets.

Sequenced sample: naive CD4+ T cells from blood. Receptor source: a man between 18 and 29 years old with type 1 diabetes.

The sample holds a few counts of this clone. The genes are TRBV18 and TRBJ2-1; D not certain. Trimming pared 2 bases from V and 8 bases from J, leaving 4 bases between. This CDR3 has 11 amino acids. Germline V gene sequence: CDR1 KGHSH, CDR2 LQKENI. The CDR3 here is CASSPAYEQFF. As DNA, the CDR3 is TGTGCCAGCTCACCAGCCTATGAGCAGTTCTTC.

The table lists this clone with a few counts. The chain couples TRBV6-6 to TRBJ2-7, with 10 bases lining up with TRBD1. This CDR3 has 13 amino acids. From germline, CDR1 is MNHNY and CDR2 SVGAGI (reference sequence). Losses at the gene ends were 8 bases for V and 5 bases for J; bases not matched to a gene: 6. This chain's CDR3 is CASRTGGFDEQYF. CDR3 sequence (DNA): TGTGCCAGCCGGACAGGGGGTTTCGACGAGCAGTACTTC.

The chain uses TRBV19 and TRBJ1-2; the D is unclear. CDR3 size: 11 residues. The germline gives CDR1 LNHDA, CDR2 SQIVND (reference sequence). Trimming cost V 6 bases and J 1 base, with 3 bases left between them. The CDR3 spells CASRGNYGYTF. The CDR3 nucleotides read TGTGCCAGTAGAGGTAACTATGGCTACACCTTC.

The rearrangement links TRBV6-5 to TRBJ1-2; D is ambiguous. The V gene's germline CDR1 is MNHEY and CDR2 SVGAGI. CDR3 length: 13 residues. Deletions cut 7 bases from V and 7 bases from J, with 16 bases between. DNA of the CDR3: TGTGCCAGCACCAGAGTAGGGTTAACTGGCTACACCTTC. It translates to CASTRVGLTGYTF.

In this sample, this clone turned up a few times. This chain links TRBV14 with TRBJ2-6; no reliable D call. CDR3 size: 14 residues. The V gene's germline CDR1 is SGHDN and CDR2 FVKESK. V was cut by 6 bases and J by 0 bases, with 6 bases left in between. The CDR3 protein is CASRGSSGANVLTF. The CDR3 DNA is TGTGCCAGCAGGGGAAGCTCTGGGGCCAACGTCCTGACTTTC. Looking up the rest from reference TRBV14 and TRBJ2-6 gives the full variable domain: EAGVTQFPSHSVIEKGQTVTLRCDPISGHDNLYWYRRVMGKEIKFLLHFVKESKQDESGMPNNRFLAERTGGTYSTLKVQPAELEDSGVYFCASRGSSGANVLTFGAGSRLTVL.

V gene TRBV30 combines with J gene TRBJ1-2, with no clear D. In germline, CDR1 is GTSNPN, CDR2 SVGIG (reference sequence). The CDR3 extends over 12 amino acids. V lost 2 bases, J lost 8 bases, and 12 bases lay in between. The CDR3 DNA sequence: TGTGCCTGGAGTCGACCTGGCGTGGGCTACACCTTC. Its translation is CAWSRPGVGYTF.

The CDR3 region is CASSLGLGTGNQETQYF. CDR3 coding DNA: TGTGCCAGCAGCTTAGGGCTCGGGACAGGGAATCAAGAGACCCAGTACTTC. The V and J genes are TRBV7-2 and TRBJ2-5, with 9 bases fitting TRBD1. Germline values: CDR1 SGHTA, CDR2 FQGNSA. This CDR3 is built from 17 residues. The V segment lost 1 base and the J segment 2 bases; nucleotides outside the gene matches: 8. Supplemented by reference TRBV7-2 and TRBJ2-5, the full variable domain reads GAGVSQSPSNKVTEKGKDVELRCDPISGHTALYWYRQSLGQGLEFLIYFQGNSAPDKSGLPSDRFSAERTGGSVSTLTIQRTQQEDSAVYLCASSLGLGTGNQETQYFGPGTRLLVL.

This chain joins TRBV10-3 and TRBJ2-3; a possible D gene is TRBD1 (5 bases). Germline loops: CDR1 ENHRY, CDR2 SYGVKD. The CDR3 runs to 12 residues. V dropped 7 bases and J dropped 6 bases, with 11 bases sitting between them. The CDR3 protein is CAINAGPDTQYF. The CDR3 bases are TGTGCCATCAATGCAGGGCCGGATACGCAGTATTTT.

This clone was detected only a few times. The V call is TRBV20-1, the J call TRBJ2-1; D may match TRBD1 or TRBD2 (5 bases each). Trimming left V 0 bases short and J 12 bases short, with 9 bases between. In germline, CDR1 is DFQATT, CDR2 SNEGSKA (reference sequence). The CDR3 covers 11 residues. The CDR3 coding sequence is TGCAGTGCTAGAGATCGGGACGTGCAGTTCTTC. Translated, it gives CSARDRDVQFF.

A few counts support this clone. The chain couples TRBV6-1 to TRBJ1-6; TRBD1 is a possible D gene (6 bases). Deletions cut 0 bases from V and 11 bases from J, with 17 bases between. In germline, CDR1 is MNHNS, CDR2 SASEGT. The CDR3 totals 16 residues. The CDR3 protein is CASSEALSGTMAPLHF. CDR3 in DNA: TGTGCCAGCAGTGAAGCGTTATCAGGGACAATGGCACCCCTCCACTTT.

V and J are TRBV12-5 and TRBJ1-5; D is unclear. CDR1 is LGHNT and CDR2 is FRNRAP in the germline V gene. Trimming took 7 bases from V and 3 from J, leaving 10 bases between them. The CDR3 covers 13 residues. The DNA for the CDR3 is TGTGCTAGTGCCGGGTGGCCCAATCAGCCCCAGCATTTT. Translation gives CASAGWPNQPQHF.

This clone was seen only a few times. The genes are TRBV29-1 and TRBJ1-1, with D possibly being TRBD1 (6 bases). Germline V lookup: CDR1 SQVTM, CDR2 ANQGSEA. The CDR3 loop spans 14 amino acids. The V and J ends lost 4 bases and 3 bases respectively, with 15 bases between them. For the CDR3, the DNA is TGCAGCGTTGGGATGTGGACAGCAGACACTGAAGCTTTCTTT. It is translated as CSVGMWTADTEAFF. The whole variable domain, filled in from reference TRBV29-1 and TRBJ1-1, reads SAVISQKPSRDICQRGTSLTIQCQVDSQVTMMFWYRQQPGQSLTLIATANQGSEATYESGFVIDKFPISRPNLTFSTLTVSNMSPEDSSIYLCSVGMWTADTEAFFGQGTRLTVV.

The genes are TRBV10-3 and TRBJ1-2, with 10 positions matching TRBD1. The CDR3 spans 12 residues. The J segment lost 8 bases and the V segment lost 11 bases, leaving 8 bases of the junction unmatched. Looked up from germline, CDR1 is ENHRY and CDR2 is SYGVKD. The CDR3 protein is CAVAGTGDGYTF. CDR3 bases: TGTGCCGTTGCCGGGACAGGGGACGGCTACACCTTC.

The chain recombines TRBV29-1 with TRBJ2-2, with D possibly TRBD1 on 7 matching bases. Trimming removed 4 bases at V and 3 bases at J, with 15 bases between. Germline CDR1 reads SQVTM; CDR2 reads ANQGSEA. The CDR3 covers 15 residues. The CDR3: CSVVEGATDTGELFF. CDR3 nucleotides: TGCAGCGTTGTGGAGGGGGCAACGGACACCGGGGAGCTGTTTTTT.